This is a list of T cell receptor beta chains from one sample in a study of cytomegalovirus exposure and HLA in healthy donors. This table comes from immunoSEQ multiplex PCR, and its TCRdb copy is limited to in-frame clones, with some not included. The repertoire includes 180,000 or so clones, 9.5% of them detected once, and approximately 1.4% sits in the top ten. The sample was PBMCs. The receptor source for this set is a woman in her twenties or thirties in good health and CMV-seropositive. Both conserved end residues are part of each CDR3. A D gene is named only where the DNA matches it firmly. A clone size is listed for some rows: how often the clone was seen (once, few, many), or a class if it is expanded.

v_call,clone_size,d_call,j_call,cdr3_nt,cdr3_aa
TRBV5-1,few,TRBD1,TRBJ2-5,TGCGCCAGCAGCGAACCGGGACAGCGGGAGACCCAGTACTTC,CASSEPGQRETQYF
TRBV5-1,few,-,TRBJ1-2,TGCGCCAGCAGCTCGGCCAGGGACTATGGCTACACCTTC,CASSSARDYGYTF
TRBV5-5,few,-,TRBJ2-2,TGTGCCAGCAGCTTTTTCGGAGGGTCGAACACCGGGGAGCTGTTTTTT,CASSFFGGSNTGELFF
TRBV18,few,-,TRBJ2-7,TGTGCCAGCTCACCACCTAGCGCCTTCTCCTACGAGCAGTACTTC,CASSPPSAFSYEQYF
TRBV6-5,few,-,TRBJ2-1,TGTGCCAGCAGTTACTCGACGGGGGTACCCTACAATGAGCAGTTCTTC,CASSYSTGVPYNEQFF
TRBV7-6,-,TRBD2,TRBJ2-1,TGTGCCAGCAGCTCAAGGGACGGGAGGACGTCCTACAATGAGCAGTTCTTC,CASSSRDGRTSYNEQFF
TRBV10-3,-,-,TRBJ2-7,TGTGCCATCAGACAGGGTGAATACGAGCAGTACTTC,CAIRQGEYEQYF
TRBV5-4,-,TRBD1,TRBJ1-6,TGTGCCAGCAGCTTTGGGACAGGGGGCGCGGGATCACCCCTCCACTTT,CASSFGTGGAGSPLHF
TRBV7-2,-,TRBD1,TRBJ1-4,TGTGCCAGCAGCTCATATGAGAGAGGGACAGGAATGGAAAAACTGTTTTTT,CASSSYERGTGMEKLFF
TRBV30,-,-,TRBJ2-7,TGTGCCTGGGCCGGGAATCGTTACGAGCAGTACTTC,CAWAGNRYEQYF
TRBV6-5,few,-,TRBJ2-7,TGTGCCAGCAGCCGACATACAAGTTCCTACGAGCAGTACTTC,CASSRHTSSYEQYF
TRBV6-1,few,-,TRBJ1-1,TGTGCCAGCAGTGAGCGCATATTAGAGCCATTTGAAGCTTTCTTT,CASSERILEPFEAFF
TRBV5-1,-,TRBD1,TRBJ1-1,TGCGCCAGCAGCTTGACACAGGGGGCTGAAGCCTTCTTT,CASSLTQGAEAFF
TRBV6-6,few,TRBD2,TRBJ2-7,TGTGCCAGCAGTGCCACGACTAGCGGGAGTTACGAGCAGTACTTC,CASSATTSGSYEQYF
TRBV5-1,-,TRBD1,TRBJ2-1,TGCGCCAGCAGCTTCGGGACAGGGAAAGAGCAGTTCTTC,CASSFGTGKEQFF
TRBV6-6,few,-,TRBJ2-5,TGTGCCAGCAGCCGGGGGAGATCTGGCATAGAGACCCAGTACTTC,CASSRGRSGIETQYF
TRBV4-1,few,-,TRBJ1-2,TGCGCCAGCAGCCCCGGGGGTTACTATGGCTACACCTTC,CASSPGGYYGYTF
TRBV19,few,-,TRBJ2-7,TGTGCCAGTAGTATTCGGACTGGAAGCTCCTACGAGCAGTACTTC,CASSIRTGSSYEQYF
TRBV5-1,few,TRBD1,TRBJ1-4,TGCGCCAGCAGCTCCACAGGGGCAACTAATGAAAAACTGTTTTTT,CASSSTGATNEKLFF
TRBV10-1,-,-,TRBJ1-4,TGCGCCAGCAGTGAGTCGGCGGGCGTCGCCTTCGAAAAACTGTTTTTT,CASSESAGVAFEKLFF
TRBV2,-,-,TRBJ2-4,TGTGCCAGCGTATGGGACTCTCCCCGAAACATTCAGTACTTC,CASVWDSPRNIQYF
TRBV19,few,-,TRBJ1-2,TGTGCCAGTAAGGACACAAAAGGTGGCTACACCTTC,CASKDTKGGYTF
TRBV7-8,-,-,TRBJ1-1,TGTGCCAGCAGCTTAAAAGCGACCGCTGAAGCTTTCTTT,CASSLKATAEAFF
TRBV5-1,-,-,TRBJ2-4,TGCGCCAGCAGCTTGGGACAGCAAAACATTCAGTACTTC,CASSLGQQNIQYF
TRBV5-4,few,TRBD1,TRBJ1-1,TGTGCCACCTCCGGACAGGGGATCGGGACTGAAGCTTTCTTT,CATSGQGIGTEAFF
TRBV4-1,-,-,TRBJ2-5,TGCGCCAGCAGCCGTGGCCTCCAAGAGACCCAGTACTTC,CASSRGLQETQYF